Below are 16 T cell receptor beta chains sequenced from a single sample in a study of blood T cell repertoires in COVID-19. TCRdb's table, derived via immunoSEQ multiplex PCR, lists solely in-frame clones and lacks some. The table lists tens of thousands of clones, over 80% of them singletons. The sequenced material came from peripheral blood. The source of these receptors is a man in his forties with COVID-19, enrolled during active disease.

This chain connects TRBV5-6 to TRBJ2-3, with 12 bases aligning to TRBD2. The CDR3 is made up of 17 amino acids. The junction had 7 bases not matched to a gene; V was cut back by 3 bases and J by 2 bases. The germline V gene has CDR1 SGHDT and CDR2 YYEEEE. The CDR3 loop reads CASSSILAGGPTDTQYF. In nucleotides, the CDR3 is TGTGCCAGCAGCTCGATACTAGCGGGGGGACCCACAGATACGCAGTATTTT.

The V call is TRBV6-5, the J call TRBJ1-6, with 7 bases identical to TRBD1. Losses at the gene ends were 6 bases for V and 7 bases for J; bases not matched to a gene: 3. The CDR3 length is 13 residues. Germline CDR1 MNHEY, CDR2 SVGAGI. The CDR3 loop is CASRSTGNSPLHF. The CDR3 coding sequence is TGTGCCAGCAGGTCGACAGGGAATTCACCCCTCCACTTT.

The chain joins TRBV5-6 to TRBJ1-1; D uncertain. Between the trimmed V and J ends, which lost 2 bases and 4 bases, there was a span of 9 bases. Germline CDR1 is SGHDT and CDR2 is YYEEEE. The CDR3 totals 13 residues. Here the CDR3 DNA reads TGTGCCAGCAGCTTTGGGCAAGCCACTGAAGCTTTCTTT. Translation: CASSFGQATEAFF. Together with reference TRBV5-6 and TRBJ1-1, the CDR3 gives the full variable domain: DAGVTQSPTHLIKTRGQQVTLRCSPKSGHDTVSWYQQALGQGPQFIFQYYEEEERQRGNFPDRFSGHQFPNYSSELNVNALLLGDSALYLCASSFGQATEAFFGQGTRLTVV.

The V and J genes are TRBV7-3 and TRBJ2-1, with D perhaps TRBD2 (6 bases). The CDR3 loop spans 13 amino acids. Germline loops: CDR1 SGHTA, CDR2 FQGTGA. Between the trimmed V and J ends, which lost 4 bases and 6 bases, there was a span of 10 bases. The CDR3 protein is CASSWDSLNEQFF. The CDR3 coding sequence is TGTGCCAGCAGCTGGGACTCTCTCAATGAGCAGTTCTTC.

J is TRBJ1-6 and V is TRBV5-1; D is perhaps TRBD1 (5 bases). V lost 4 bases, J lost 9 bases, and 20 bases lay in between. The CDR3 runs 16 residues. Germline V lookup: CDR1 SGHRS, CDR2 YFSETQ. Here the CDR3 reads CASSITPTGVGSPLHF. CDR3 in DNA: TGCGCCAGCAGCATAACACCAACAGGAGTCGGTTCACCCCTCCACTTT.

The chain links TRBV5-1 to TRBJ2-5, with TRBD2 identical over 12 bases. This CDR3 is built from 16 residues. V lost 1 base, J lost 4 bases, and 5 bases stayed unmatched. Germline CDR1 SGHRS, CDR2 YFSETQ. CDR3 in DNA: TGCGCCAGCAGCTTGCTAGCGGGAGGGCCGGGAGAGACCCAGTACTTC. This encodes CASSLLAGGPGETQYF.

The chain combines TRBV12-5 with TRBJ1-2; tentatively, D is TRBD1 (5 bases). The CDR3 is 14 amino acids. V lost 5 bases and J 3 bases, leaving 13 bases between the germline ends. CDR1 is LGHNT and CDR2 is FRNRAP in the germline V gene. CDR3 amino acids: CASGLGGGHYGYTF. The CDR3 DNA is TGTGCTAGTGGTCTGGGCGGGGGTCACTATGGCTACACCTTC.

This clone showed up just a few times. The chain recombines TRBV5-1 with TRBJ2-1, with D possibly TRBD2 on 5 matching bases. The CDR3 runs 14 residues. V was shortened by 5 bases and J by 4 bases, with 13 bases between the two germline ends. Germline V CDR1 and CDR2: SGHRS, YFSETQ. The CDR3 DNA is TGCGCCAGCAGGACCCTCGGAGGATACAATGAGCAGTTCTTC. Amino acids: CASRTLGGYNEQFF.

The CDR3 sequence: CASSLEAGLLNEQYF. The CDR3 nucleotides read TGTGCCAGCAGCTTAGAGGCAGGTCTGTTGAACGAGCAGTACTTC. The rearrangement links TRBV7-2 to TRBJ2-7; unclear D gene. The CDR3 length is 15 residues. Trimming left V 1 base short and J 5 bases short, with 15 bases between. The germline V gene encodes CDR1 SGHTA and CDR2 FQGNSA.

The chain carries TRBV6-2 or TRBV6-3 and TRBJ1-1, with 9 positions matching TRBD1. This CDR3 spans 15 amino acids. The germline CDR1 and CDR2 sequences are MNHEY and SVGEGT. V shed 4 bases and J 7 bases; nucleotides not matched to a gene: 10. CDR3 nucleotide sequence: TGTGCCAGCAGTTTCCCCGGGACAGGGTGGGGTGAAGCTTTCTTT. Amino acids: CASSFPGTGWGEAFF.

This sequence joins TRBV6-1 and TRBJ2-1; 9 positions agree with TRBD2. Germline V lookup: CDR1 MNHNS, CDR2 SASEGT. V gave up 2 bases and J gave up 3 bases; unmatched junction bases: 8. The CDR3 sequence is 17 residues long. Here the CDR3 DNA reads TGTGCCAGCAGTGAATTTGCGGGGGGGTTTGGCTACAATGAGCAGTTCTTC. As protein: CASSEFAGGFGYNEQFF.

This rearrangement joins TRBV6-5 to TRBJ1-1, with TRBD1 matching 7 bases. The ends lost 6 bases at V and 1 base at J; junction bases unmatched: 5. Looked up from germline, CDR1 is MNHEY and CDR2 is SVGAGI. The CDR3 is made up of 14 amino acids. CDR3 residues: CASSPTGKNTEAFF. CDR3 in DNA: TGTGCCAGCAGCCCGACAGGGAAGAACACTGAAGCTTTCTTT.

Concerning this clone itself: Other DNA variants within this sample encode the same CDR3. This chain links TRBV5-1 with TRBJ1-1, with D uncertain. The CDR3 is made up of 13 amino acids. Germline CDR1 is SGHRS and CDR2 is YFSETQ. Trimming removed 0 bases from V and 1 base from J, with 4 bases in between. CDR3 sequence (DNA): TGCGCCAGCAGCTTGGGAGCGAACACTGAAGCTTTCTTT. Its protein is CASSLGANTEAFF.

CDR3 sequence (DNA): TGCGCCAGCAGCCAAGAAGTTATGGGCGGGAGGGCCAAAAACATTCAGTACTTC. Encoded protein: CASSQEVMGGRAKNIQYF. This sequence joins TRBV4-1 and TRBJ2-4; 8 nucleotides agree with TRBD2. V was pared by 0 bases and J by 1 base, with 8 bases of the junction left unmatched. There are 18 residues in the CDR3. Per germline, CDR1 MGHRA and CDR2 YSYEKL.

The chain recombines TRBV18 with TRBJ2-1; TRBD2 agrees at 13 bases. J gave up 8 bases and V 5 bases, and 6 bases lay outside the gene matches. CDR3 size: 15 residues. In germline, CDR1 is KGHSH, CDR2 LQKENI. This chain's CDR3 is CASSSGLAGKDEQFF. In nucleotides, the CDR3 is TGTGCCAGCTCATCGGGACTAGCGGGGAAGGATGAGCAGTTCTTC.

The chain recombines TRBV2 with TRBJ1-4; D is perhaps TRBD1 (5 bases). The V end lost 4 bases, the J end lost 7 bases, and 10 bases lay between the germline ends. There are 13 residues in the CDR3. CDR1 is SNHLY, CDR2 FYNNEI, per germline. Written as DNA, the CDR3 is TGTGCCAGCAGTGCAGGGTGGAGTGAAAAACTGTTTTTT. Translating gives CASSAGWSEKLFF.